This paragraph covers one T cell receptor beta chain sequence. No antigen is known for it. This sample was taken from a study of cytomegalovirus exposure and HLA in healthy donors. Trimming left V 6 bases short and J 3 bases short, with 12 bases between. CDR3 length: 13 residues. Germline V CDR1 and CDR2: SQVTM, ANQGSEA. The study ran its PCR with 60 Vbeta and 13 Jbeta primers. The protocol was immunoSEQ multiplex PCR, while the TCRdb copy is restricted to in-frame clones and leaves out a portion. Counted here are around 130,000 clones, 80% to 85% occurring once; the ten biggest clones make up about 0.7%. Study findings and constraints: Across HLA loci, a later analysis found differing TCR association rates, with DRB1 most and HLA-C fewest. Donor immune exposure was known only as CMV serostatus. Several of the most significant clusters appeared, in a later analysis, to be linked to common viral pathogens.

The chain links TRBV29-1 to TRBJ2-1; TRBD2 is a possible D gene (5 bases). The sequencing input was PBMCs. The TCR originated in a man in his late teens or twenties in good health and CMV-seronegative. Written as DNA, the CDR3 is TGCAGCGTCGCCGGGAATCTCTACAATGAGCAGTTCTTC. Protein sequence: CSVAGNLYNEQFF.